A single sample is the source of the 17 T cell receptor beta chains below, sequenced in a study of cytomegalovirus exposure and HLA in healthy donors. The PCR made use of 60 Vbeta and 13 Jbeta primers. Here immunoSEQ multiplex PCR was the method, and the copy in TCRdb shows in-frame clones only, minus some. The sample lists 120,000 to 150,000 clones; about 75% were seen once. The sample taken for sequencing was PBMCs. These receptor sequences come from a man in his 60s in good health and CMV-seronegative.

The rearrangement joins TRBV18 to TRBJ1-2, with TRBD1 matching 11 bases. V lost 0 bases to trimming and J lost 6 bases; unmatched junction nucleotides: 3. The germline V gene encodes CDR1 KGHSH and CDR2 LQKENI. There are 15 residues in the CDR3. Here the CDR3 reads CASSPPRTGGDGYTF. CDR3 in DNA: TGTGCCAGCTCACCACCGAGGACAGGGGGCGATGGCTACACCTTC.

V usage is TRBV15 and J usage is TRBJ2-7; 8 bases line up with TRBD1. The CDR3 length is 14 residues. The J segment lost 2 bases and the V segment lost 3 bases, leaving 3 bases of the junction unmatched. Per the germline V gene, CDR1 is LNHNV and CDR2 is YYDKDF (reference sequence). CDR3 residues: CATSRDRATYEQYF. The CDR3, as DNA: TGTGCCACCAGCAGGGACAGGGCTACCTACGAGCAGTACTTC.

In DNA form, the CDR3 reads TGTGCCAGCTCACCAAAAATAGAAGCGAGTGAGCAGTACTTC. This encodes CASSPKIEASEQYF. The V and J genes are TRBV18 and TRBJ2-7, with D unclear. This CDR3 has 14 residues. Germline CDR1 is KGHSH and CDR2 is LQKENI. V was trimmed by 2 bases and J by 7 bases, leaving 15 bases between them.

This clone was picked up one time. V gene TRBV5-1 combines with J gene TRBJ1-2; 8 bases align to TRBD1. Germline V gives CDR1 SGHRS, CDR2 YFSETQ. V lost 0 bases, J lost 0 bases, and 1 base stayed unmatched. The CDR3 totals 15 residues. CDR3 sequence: CASSLDRGANYGYTF. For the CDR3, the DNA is TGCGCCAGCAGCTTGGACAGGGGGGCTAACTATGGCTACACCTTC.

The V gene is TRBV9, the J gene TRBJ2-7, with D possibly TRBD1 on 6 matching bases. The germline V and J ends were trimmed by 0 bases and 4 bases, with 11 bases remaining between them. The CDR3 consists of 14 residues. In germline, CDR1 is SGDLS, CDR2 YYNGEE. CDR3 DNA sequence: TGTGCCAGCAGCGTAGACAGGGCCGGTTACGAGCAGTACTTC. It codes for CASSVDRAGYEQYF.

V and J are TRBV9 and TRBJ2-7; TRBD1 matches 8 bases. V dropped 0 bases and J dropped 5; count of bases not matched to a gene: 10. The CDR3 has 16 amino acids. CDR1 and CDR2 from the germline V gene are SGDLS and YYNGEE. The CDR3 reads CASSVAAGQGRHEQYF. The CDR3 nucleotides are TGTGCCAGCAGCGTAGCTGCCGGACAGGGAAGGCACGAGCAGTACTTC.

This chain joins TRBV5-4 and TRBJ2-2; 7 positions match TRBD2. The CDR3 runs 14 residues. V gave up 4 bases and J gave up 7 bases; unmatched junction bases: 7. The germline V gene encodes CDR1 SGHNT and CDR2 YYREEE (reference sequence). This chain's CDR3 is CASSGVGGNGELFF. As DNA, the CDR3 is TGTGCCAGCAGCGGGGTCGGGGGGAACGGGGAGCTGTTTTTT. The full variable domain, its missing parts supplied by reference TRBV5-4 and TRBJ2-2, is ETGVTQSPTHLIKTRGQQVTLRCSSQSGHNTVSWYQQALGQGPQFIFQYYREEENGRGNFPPRFSGLQFPNYSSELNVNALELDDSALYLCASSGVGGNGELFFGEGSRLTVL.

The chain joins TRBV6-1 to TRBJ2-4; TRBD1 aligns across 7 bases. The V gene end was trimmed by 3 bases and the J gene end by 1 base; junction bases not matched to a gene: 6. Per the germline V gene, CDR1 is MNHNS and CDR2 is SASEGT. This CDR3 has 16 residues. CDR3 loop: CASSETGIGAKNIQYF. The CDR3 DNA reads TGTGCCAGCAGTGAGACAGGGATTGGGGCCAAAAACATTCAGTACTTC.

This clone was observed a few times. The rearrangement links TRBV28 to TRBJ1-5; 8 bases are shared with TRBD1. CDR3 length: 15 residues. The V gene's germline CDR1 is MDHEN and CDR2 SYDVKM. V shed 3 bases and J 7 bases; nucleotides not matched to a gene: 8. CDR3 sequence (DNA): TGTGCCAGCAGTTTCTCAGGGGGCGCGGGGCAGCCCCAGCATTTT. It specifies CASSFSGGAGQPQHF.

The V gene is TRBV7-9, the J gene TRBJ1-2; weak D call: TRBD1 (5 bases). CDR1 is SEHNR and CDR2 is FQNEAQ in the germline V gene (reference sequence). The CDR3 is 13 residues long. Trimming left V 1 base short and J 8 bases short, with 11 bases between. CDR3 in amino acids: CASSLDRQGGYTF. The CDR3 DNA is TGTGCCAGCAGCTTAGACAGGCAAGGAGGCTACACCTTC. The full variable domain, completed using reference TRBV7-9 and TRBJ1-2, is DTGVSQNPRHKITKRGQNVTFRCDPISEHNRLYWYRQTLGQGPEFLTYFQNEAQLEKSRLLSDRFSAERPKGSFSTLEIQRTEQGDSAMYLCASSLDRQGGYTFGSGTRLTVV.

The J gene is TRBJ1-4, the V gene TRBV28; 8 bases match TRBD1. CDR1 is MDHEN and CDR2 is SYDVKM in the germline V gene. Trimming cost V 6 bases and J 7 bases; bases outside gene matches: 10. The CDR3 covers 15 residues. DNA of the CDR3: TGTGCCAGCAGCCCGACAGGGGTCGGGGGTGAAAAACTGTTTTTT. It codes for CASSPTGVGGEKLFF.

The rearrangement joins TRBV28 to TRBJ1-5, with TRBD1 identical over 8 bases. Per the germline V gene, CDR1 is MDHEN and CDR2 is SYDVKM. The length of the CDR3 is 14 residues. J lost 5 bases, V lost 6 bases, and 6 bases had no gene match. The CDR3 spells CASSSRQGYQPQHF. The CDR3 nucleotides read TGTGCCAGCAGCTCCAGACAGGGGTATCAGCCCCAGCATTTT.

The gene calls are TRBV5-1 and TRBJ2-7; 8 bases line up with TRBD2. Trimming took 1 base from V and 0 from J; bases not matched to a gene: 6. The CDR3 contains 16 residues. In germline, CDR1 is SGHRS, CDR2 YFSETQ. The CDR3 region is CASSLWGGRSSYEQYF. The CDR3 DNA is TGCGCCAGCAGCTTGTGGGGCGGGAGGAGCTCCTACGAGCAGTACTTC.

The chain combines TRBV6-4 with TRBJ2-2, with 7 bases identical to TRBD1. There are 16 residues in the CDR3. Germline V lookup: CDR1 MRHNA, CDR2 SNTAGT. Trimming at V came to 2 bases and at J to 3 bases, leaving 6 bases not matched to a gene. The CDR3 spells CASSDRDRADTGELFF. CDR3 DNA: TGTGCCAGCAGTGACAGAGACAGGGCGGACACCGGGGAGCTGTTTTTT.

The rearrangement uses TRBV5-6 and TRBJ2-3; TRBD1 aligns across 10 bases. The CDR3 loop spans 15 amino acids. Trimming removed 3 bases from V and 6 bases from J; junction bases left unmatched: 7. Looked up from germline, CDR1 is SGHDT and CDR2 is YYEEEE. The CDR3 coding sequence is TGTGCCAGCAGCTCAGGGGACAGGGGTTCTGATACGCAGTATTTT. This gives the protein CASSSGDRGSDTQYF.

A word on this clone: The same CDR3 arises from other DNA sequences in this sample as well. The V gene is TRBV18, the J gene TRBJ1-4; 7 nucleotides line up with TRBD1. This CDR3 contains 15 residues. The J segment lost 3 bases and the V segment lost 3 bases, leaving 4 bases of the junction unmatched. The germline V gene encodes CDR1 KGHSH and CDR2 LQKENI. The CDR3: CASSPRTGPNEKLFF. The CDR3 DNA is TGTGCCAGCTCACCCCGGACAGGCCCTAATGAAAAACTGTTTTTT.

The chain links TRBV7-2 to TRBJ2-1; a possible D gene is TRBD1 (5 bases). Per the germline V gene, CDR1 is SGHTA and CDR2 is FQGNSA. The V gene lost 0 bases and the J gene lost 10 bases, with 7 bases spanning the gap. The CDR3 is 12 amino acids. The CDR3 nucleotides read TGTGCCAGCAGCTTAGCCCAGGGCGAGCAGTTCTTC. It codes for CASSLAQGEQFF.